The 28 T cell receptor beta chains listed next were all sequenced from one sample in a study of human T cells and chemical hapten exposure. Time point specified: patch test 1, 2 weeks after DPC sensitization. Stated treatment: therapeutic diphenylcyclopropenone sensitization with weekly scalp DPC. TCRdb re-called the RACE reads through MiXCR, storing one row per CDR3 protein. The sample contains approximately 90,000 distinct CDR3 sequences, around 11% of which appear only once. Material: whole blood, obtained in connection with sensitization to the hapten diphenylcyclopropenone (DPC). These receptors all stem from a woman in her thirties or forties with alopecia areata. Some clones in this sample may be carry-over from other donors' samples.

This clonotype came up a few times. The chain couples TRBV6-5 to TRBJ2-1, with D possibly being TRBD1 or TRBD2 (5 bases each). Germline lookup yields CDR1 MNHEY and CDR2 SVGAGI. The CDR3 consists of 16 residues. V shed 0 bases and J shed 6 bases, with 15 bases lying between them. The CDR3 region is CASSYSRGGRGNEQFF. In DNA form, the CDR3 reads TGTGCCAGCAGTTACTCTCGGGGCGGCCGCGGCAATGAGCAGTTCTTC.

This clonotype was seen only a few times. V usage is TRBV4-2 and J usage is TRBJ1-1; D is perhaps TRBD1 (5 bases). Germline-derived CDR1 and CDR2 are LGHNA and YNFKEQ. This CDR3 contains 15 residues. V lost 2 bases to trimming and J lost 1 base, with 11 bases between them. The CDR3 is CASSQIDRQNTEAFF. The CDR3 DNA reads as TGTGCCAGCAGCCAAATTGACAGACAGAACACTGAAGCTTTCTTT.

Many counts were recorded for this clonotype. The CDR3 is CASSLSGRGINSPLHF. For the CDR3, the DNA is TGTGCCAGCAGTTTATCCGGCAGGGGGATTAATTCACCCCTCCACTTT. The V gene is TRBV27, the J gene TRBJ1-6; 7 bases line up with TRBD1. The CDR3 loop spans 16 amino acids. Per the germline V gene, CDR1 is MNHEY and CDR2 is SMNVEV (reference sequence). Unmatched junction bases numbered 5, after V lost 0 bases and J lost 6 bases.

This chain joins TRBV4-3 and TRBJ2-3, with D possibly matching TRBD2 (6 bases). This CDR3 is built from 18 residues. Germline-derived CDR1 and CDR2 are LGHNA and YSLEER. Trimming left V 3 bases short and J 0 bases short, with 19 bases between. CDR3 nucleotides: TGCGCCAGCAGCCAGGGCCCGGGGAGGTCAGCGAGCACAGATACGCAGTATTTT. Translating gives CASSQGPGRSASTDTQYF.

This clonotype was counted many times. The CDR3 reads CASSLTSRDRGREQFF. The CDR3 nucleotides read TGTGCCAGCAGCTTAACATCTAGAGACAGGGGTAGAGAGCAGTTCTTC. The chain joins TRBV7-2 to TRBJ2-1, with TRBD1 matching 8 bases. Germline V gives CDR1 SGHTA, CDR2 FQGNSA. This CDR3 has 16 residues. J was trimmed by 10 bases and V by 2 bases; bases with no gene match: 13.

This clonotype was counted at least ten times. The chain joins TRBV3-1 to TRBJ2-5, with TRBD2 identical over 11 bases. Unmatched junction bases numbered 3, after V lost 4 bases and J lost 5 bases. The CDR3 has 14 amino acids. Germline values: CDR1 LGHDT, CDR2 YNNKEL (reference sequence). CDR3 amino acids: CASSLTSGMETQYF. CDR3 DNA: TGTGCCAGCAGCCTGACTAGCGGGATGGAGACCCAGTACTTC.

This clonotype showed up just a few times. V and J are TRBV2 and TRBJ2-1; D gene unclear. Per the germline V gene, CDR1 is SNHLY and CDR2 is FYNNEI. V was pared by 2 bases and J by 5 bases, with 4 bases between. The CDR3 length is 12 residues. The CDR3 sequence: CASSERHNEQFF. The CDR3 nucleotides read TGTGCCAGCAGTGAACGGCACAATGAGCAGTTCTTC. Full variable domain (remainder filled in from reference TRBV2 and TRBJ2-1): EPEVTQTPSHQVTQMGQEVILRCVPISNHLYFYWYRQILGQKVEFLVSFYNNEISEKSEIFDDQFSVERPDGSNFTLKIRSTKLEDSAMYFCASSERHNEQFFGPGTRLTVL.

This clonotype was picked up a small number of times. The chain couples TRBV7-6 to TRBJ1-6; D is undetermined. With 3 bases removed from V and 7 bases from J, the gap between germline ends came to 10 bases. Germline assignment: CDR1 SGHVS and CDR2 FNYEAQ. The CDR3 loop spans 14 amino acids. CDR3 in amino acids: CASSFGQRNSPLHF. The DNA for the CDR3 is TGTGCCAGCAGCTTTGGGCAGAGGAATTCACCCCTCCACTTT.

This clonotype has ten or more counts. This rearrangement joins TRBV29-1 to TRBJ2-5; the D call may be TRBD1 or TRBD2 (5 bases each). This CDR3 has 13 residues. Trimming removed 2 bases at V and 2 bases at J, with 9 bases between. The V gene's germline CDR1 is SQVTM and CDR2 ANQGSEA. The chain's CDR3 is CSVEYGAQETQYF. The CDR3 DNA sequence: TGCAGCGTTGAATACGGGGCGCAAGAGACCCAGTACTTC.

This clonotype came up a few times. The chain combines TRBV9 with TRBJ2-7; 7 positions agree with TRBD2. V trimming: 2 bases; J trimming: 6 bases; junction bases outside the gene matches: 11. The CDR3 is 15 residues long. CDR1 SGDLS and CDR2 YYNGEE come from the germline V gene. The CDR3 here is CASSVGRTRNGEQYF. The CDR3 DNA reads TGTGCCAGCAGCGTCGGAAGGACTAGGAACGGCGAGCAGTACTTC.

This clonotype occurred a few times. This sequence joins TRBV28 and TRBJ2-1; 10 bases map to TRBD2. This CDR3 contains 16 residues. Germline-derived CDR1 and CDR2 are MDHEN and SYDVKM. V dropped 5 bases and J dropped 4; count of bases not matched to a gene: 8. The CDR3 coding sequence is TGTGCCAGCAGTGGGTCGGGACTAGCGTTTTACAATGAGCAGTTCTTC. This codes for CASSGSGLAFYNEQFF.

The chain joins TRBV6-2 or TRBV6-3 to TRBJ2-3, with a weak D call TRBD1 (5 bases). In germline, CDR1 is MNHEY, CDR2 SVGEGT. The CDR3 is 19 amino acids. The V gene lost 0 bases and the J gene lost 4 bases, with 23 bases spanning the gap. In DNA form, the CDR3 reads TGTGCCAGCAGTTACTCGCAAACTTCGGAAGGGGCTCGAGCAGATACGCAGTATTTT. Its protein is CASSYSQTSEGARADTQYF.

The sample holds a few counts of this clonotype. V and J are TRBV20-1 and TRBJ2-1; D gene ambiguous. Between the trimmed V and J ends, which lost 3 bases and 4 bases, there was a span of 13 bases. The CDR3 totals 14 residues. Germline V gene lookup returns CDR1 DFQATT and CDR2 SNEGSKA (reference sequence). The CDR3 sequence: CSASNLLTYNEQFF. The CDR3 DNA reads as TGCAGTGCTAGTAACCTCCTCACTTACAATGAGCAGTTCTTC.

V usage is TRBV28 and J usage is TRBJ2-7, with a tentative D call TRBD1 (5 bases). The CDR3 is 14 residues long. The V end lost 7 bases, the J end lost 4 bases, and 17 bases lay between the germline ends. Germline V lookup: CDR1 MDHEN, CDR2 SYDVKM. The CDR3 loop is CASNTPARVYEQYF. CDR3 in DNA: TGTGCCAGCAACACCCCTGCCAGGGTATACGAGCAGTACTTC.

This clonotype was seen a few times. CDR3 amino acids: CASSPQTSGSVQETQYF. The CDR3 nucleotides read TGTGCCAGCAGCCCCCAAACTAGCGGGAGCGTCCAAGAGACCCAGTACTTC. The chain recombines TRBV4-2 with TRBJ2-5; 11 nucleotides agree with TRBD2. Germline V gives CDR1 LGHNA, CDR2 YNFKEQ. V gave up 4 bases and J gave up 1 base; unmatched junction bases: 8. CDR3 length equals 17 residues.

This clonotype has more than one count but fewer than ten. The chain employs TRBV28 and TRBJ2-7; TRBD2 agrees at 10 bases. Looked up from germline, CDR1 is MDHEN and CDR2 is SYDVKM. The CDR3 has 15 residues. V was clipped by 4 bases and J by 6 bases; unmatched bases: 9. In DNA, the CDR3 is TGTGCCAGCAGTTCCGCCGCTAGCGGGAGCAGCGAGCAGTACTTC. It encodes CASSSAASGSSEQYF.

This clonotype was counted many times. This chain uses TRBV4-2 with TRBJ1-4; D ambiguous. In germline, CDR1 is LGHNA, CDR2 YNFKEQ. Trimming pared 2 bases from V and 7 bases from J, leaving 8 bases between. The CDR3 totals 13 residues. CDR3 loop: CASSQLLGEKLFF. In nucleotides, the CDR3 is TGTGCCAGCAGCCAACTTTTAGGTGAAAAACTGTTTTTT.

This clonotype appeared a few times. The CDR3 DNA sequence: TGTGCCAGCAGCCACTACAATGAGCAGTTCTTC. It translates to CASSHYNEQFF. The rearrangement joins TRBV14 to TRBJ2-1; D uncertain. Trimming shortened V by 3 bases and J by 3 bases, and 0 bases separated the two germline ends. The CDR3 totals 11 residues. CDR1 is SGHDN, CDR2 FVKESK, per germline.

This rearrangement joins TRBV7-3 to TRBJ2-1; 7 bases align to TRBD1. Germline V CDR1 and CDR2: SGHTA, FQGTGA. There are 15 residues in the CDR3. The J segment lost 8 bases and the V segment lost 2 bases, leaving 9 bases of the junction unmatched. CDR3 sequence (DNA): TGTGCCAGCAGCTTAGGTTACAGGGGTCCCGATGAGCAGTTCTTC. Translation gives CASSLGYRGPDEQFF.

This clonotype was counted a few times. The chain joins TRBV24-1 to TRBJ2-5; D gene unclear. Trimming left V 4 bases short and J 5 bases short, with 10 bases between. The CDR3 contains 13 residues. Germline V gives CDR1 KGHDR, CDR2 SFDVKD. CDR3 residues: CATSDPSVETQYF. The CDR3 nucleotides read TGTGCCACCAGTGACCCTTCGGTTGAGACCCAGTACTTC.

The DNA for the CDR3 is TGCAGTGCTAGTAAGCGGTACGAGCAGTACTTC. It encodes CSASKRYEQYF. V is TRBV20-1 and J is TRBJ2-7; D possibly corresponds to TRBD2 (5 bases). The ends were cut back, 3 bases at V and 4 bases at J, with 7 bases in the middle. Germline V gene sequence: CDR1 DFQATT, CDR2 SNEGSKA (reference sequence). The length of the CDR3 is 11 residues.

The chain couples TRBV7-9 to TRBJ2-2; D perhaps matches TRBD2 (6 bases). The CDR3 spans 16 residues. CDR1 SEHNR and CDR2 FQNEAQ come from the germline V gene (reference sequence). Between the trimmed V and J ends, which lost 8 bases and 4 bases, there was a span of 20 bases. CDR3 DNA: TGTGCCAGCGACCCGGGCGGAGGGTCCGTCACCGGGGAGCTGTTTTTT. Amino acid sequence: CASDPGGGSVTGELFF.

Ten or more counts support this clonotype. This chain links TRBV7-3 with TRBJ2-7; 11 bases align to TRBD2. Looked up from germline, CDR1 is SGHTA and CDR2 is FQGTGA. With 0 bases clipped from V and 6 bases from J, the junction kept 4 bases outside the gene matches. This CDR3 comprises 15 residues. The CDR3 sequence: CASSLTSLAGGEQYF. In nucleotides, the CDR3 is TGTGCCAGCAGCTTAACGAGTCTAGCGGGAGGCGAGCAGTACTTC.

V usage is TRBV9 and J usage is TRBJ1-6; TRBD1 is a possible D gene (6 bases). CDR3 size: 15 residues. The germline V and J ends were trimmed by 0 bases and 9 bases, with 13 bases remaining between them. From germline, CDR1 is SGDLS and CDR2 YYNGEE. The CDR3 loop is CASSVGGGTSSPLHF. Here the CDR3 DNA reads TGTGCCAGCAGCGTAGGCGGGGGGACAAGTTCACCCCTCCACTTT.

This clonotype was seen repeatedly, ten times or more. V usage is TRBV9 and J usage is TRBJ2-1, with D perhaps given as TRBD1 or TRBD2 (5 bases each). Trimming took 0 bases from V and 4 from J, leaving 11 bases between them. There are 15 residues in the CDR3. Germline V gives CDR1 SGDLS, CDR2 YYNGEE. CDR3 amino acids: CASSVAGPPYNEQFF. The CDR3 nucleotides are TGTGCCAGCAGCGTAGCGGGACCCCCTTACAATGAGCAGTTCTTC. Complete variable domain (other parts from reference TRBV9 and TRBJ2-1): DSGVTQTPKHLITATGQRVTLRCSPRSGDLSVYWYQQSLDQGLQFLIQYYNGEERAKGNILERFSAQQFPDLHSELNLSSLELGDSALYFCASSVAGPPYNEQFFGPGTRLTVL.

This clonotype occurred a few times. The rearrangement uses TRBV12-3 or TRBV12-4 and TRBJ2-3, with D possibly matching TRBD2 (7 bases). CDR3 length: 21 residues. Between the trimmed V and J ends, which lost 5 bases and 4 bases, there was a span of 34 bases. The CDR3 reads CASSPKPRGGSVRRVADTQYF. CDR3 DNA sequence: TGTGCCAGCAGTCCCAAACCGAGGGGGGGTAGCGTACGGAGGGTCGCAGATACGCAGTATTTT.

Ten or more counts support this clonotype. The chain couples TRBV3-1 to TRBJ1-3; D is ambiguous. This CDR3 has 13 amino acids. V gave up 5 bases and J gave up 4 bases, with 9 bases separating them. Germline V gene sequence: CDR1 LGHDT, CDR2 YNNKEL (reference sequence). In DNA, the CDR3 is TGTGCCAGCAGCTCTTCGACGGGAAACACCATATATTTT. Protein product: CASSSSTGNTIYF.

This clonotype was picked up many times. The V and J genes are TRBV20-1 and TRBJ2-1; D might be TRBD2 (5 bases). Per germline, CDR1 DFQATT and CDR2 SNEGSKA (reference sequence). The CDR3 length is 13 residues. V was shortened by 4 bases and J by 3 bases, with 10 bases between the two germline ends. The CDR3 DNA follows: TGCAGTGCTACGGCGGGCCGCTACAATGAGCAGTTCTTC. This translates into CSATAGRYNEQFF.